Listed below are T cell receptor beta chains from one sample, sequenced in a study of blood T cell repertoires in COVID-19. Data came from immunoSEQ multiplex PCR; TCRdb stores just in-frame clones and leaves some out. The sample records roughly 90,000 clones, 75% to 90% being singletons. Input material: peripheral blood. These receptors came from a human donor with active COVID-19. The donor label of this sample is uncertain. The CDR3 runs from the conserved cysteine through the conserved F or W. A D gene is named only where the DNA matches it firmly. Clone size is stated in some rows and not others, as once, few, many or a class when expanded.

CDR3nt: TGTGCCAGCAGCTTGGATAACAGGGGTCTACAAGAGACCCAGTACTTC; CDR3aa: CASSLDNRGLQETQYF; d_gene: TRBD1; abundance: -; j_gene: TRBJ2-5; v_gene: TRBV5-5
CDR3nt: TGTGCCAGCAGCTTAGTCCGGCAGGGGGATCGGCCCCAGCATTTT; CDR3aa: CASSLVRQGDRPQHF; d_gene: TRBD1; abundance: -; j_gene: TRBJ1-5; v_gene: TRBV7-8
CDR3nt: TGTGCCAGCAGTAATGAACCGGGACTAGCGGACTTCCACCAAAAGCTGCTCTCCTACAATGAGCAGTTCTTC; CDR3aa: CASSNEPGLADFHQKLLSYNEQFF; d_gene: TRBD2; abundance: -; j_gene: TRBJ2-1; v_gene: TRBV28
CDR3nt: TGTGCCAGCAGCAAAAGGACTAGCTGGTTCTGCTACGAGCAGTACTTC; CDR3aa: CASSKRTSWFCYEQYF; d_gene: -; abundance: few; j_gene: TRBJ2-7; v_gene: TRBV21-1
CDR3nt: TGTGCCAGCAGCCCATGGGGAGGGGACTATGGCTACACCTTC; CDR3aa: CASSPWGGDYGYTF; d_gene: -; abundance: -; j_gene: TRBJ1-2; v_gene: TRBV7-9
CDR3nt: TGCGCCAGCAGCTGGACTAGCCCGGCCTCGAACTACAATGAGCAGTTCTTC; CDR3aa: CASSWTSPASNYNEQFF; d_gene: TRBD2; abundance: once; j_gene: TRBJ2-1; v_gene: TRBV5-1
CDR3nt: TGCGCCAGCAGTGAGGACAGTCAGACCCAGTACTTC; CDR3aa: CASSEDSQTQYF; d_gene: -; abundance: -; j_gene: TRBJ2-5; v_gene: TRBV10-2
CDR3nt: TGCGCCAGCAGCAGCGGGACTAGCCCTGGGTACGAGCAGTACTTC; CDR3aa: CASSSGTSPGYEQYF; d_gene: TRBD2; abundance: -; j_gene: TRBJ2-7; v_gene: TRBV5-1
CDR3nt: TGTGCCAGCAGCTTGCCGTTGGACAGGGCGTCAGGCTACACCTTC; CDR3aa: CASSLPLDRASGYTF; d_gene: TRBD1; abundance: -; j_gene: TRBJ1-2; v_gene: TRBV5-4
CDR3nt: TGCGCCAGCAGCTCAGTCCCGGGACAGCACAATGAGCAGTTCTTC; CDR3aa: CASSSVPGQHNEQFF; d_gene: TRBD1; abundance: -; j_gene: TRBJ2-1; v_gene: TRBV5-1
CDR3nt: TGTGCCAGCAGTTACTCGGTGGGTCCAGACTACTCCGAGCAGTACTTC; CDR3aa: CASSYSVGPDYSEQYF; d_gene: -; abundance: -; j_gene: TRBJ2-7; v_gene: TRBV6-5
CDR3nt: TGTGCCAGCAGCGTTAGGACTAGCGGGGGCCAAAGGGATGAGCAGTTCTTC; CDR3aa: CASSVRTSGGQRDEQFF; d_gene: TRBD2; abundance: -; j_gene: TRBJ2-1; v_gene: TRBV7-9
CDR3nt: TGTGCCAGCAGCAGGGACAGGGTGTCCGGAAACACCATATATTTT; CDR3aa: CASSRDRVSGNTIYF; d_gene: TRBD1; abundance: -; j_gene: TRBJ1-3; v_gene: TRBV5-4
CDR3nt: TGTGCCAGCGTAGACAGAGGTCGGCATGAAAAACTGTTTTTT; CDR3aa: CASVDRGRHEKLFF; d_gene: -; abundance: once; j_gene: TRBJ1-4; v_gene: TRBV6-5
CDR3nt: TGTGCCAGCAGCCAAGGGGGAGGGTTGTTCTACGAGCAGTACTTC; CDR3aa: CASSQGGGLFYEQYF; d_gene: TRBD2; abundance: -; j_gene: TRBJ2-7; v_gene: TRBV4-2
CDR3nt: TGTGCCAGCAGAGATGACAGGGCTGGGGCCAACGTCCTGACTTTC; CDR3aa: CASRDDRAGANVLTF; d_gene: TRBD1; abundance: -; j_gene: TRBJ2-6; v_gene: TRBV25-1
CDR3nt: TGCAGTGCTAGAGCAGGGGGACCCCTCCACTTT; CDR3aa: CSARAGGPLHF; d_gene: TRBD1; abundance: few; j_gene: TRBJ1-6; v_gene: TRBV20-1
CDR3nt: TGCGCCAGCAGCCAAGATGTACAGGGGGGAAGTATGAACACTGAAGCTTTCTTT; CDR3aa: CASSQDVQGGSMNTEAFF; d_gene: TRBD1; abundance: once; j_gene: TRBJ1-1; v_gene: TRBV4-3
CDR3nt: TGTGCCAGCAGTCCGTATGGGGGGGGCACTGAAGCTTTCTTT; CDR3aa: CASSPYGGGTEAFF; d_gene: -; abundance: -; j_gene: TRBJ1-1; v_gene: TRBV28
CDR3nt: TGTGCCAGCAGCTTATCTCTAGGGACTATGACCGGGGAGCTGTTTTTT; CDR3aa: CASSLSLGTMTGELFF; d_gene: TRBD2; abundance: -; j_gene: TRBJ2-2; v_gene: TRBV7-9
CDR3nt: TGTGCCAGCAGCTTAGCGGGGGTATACGGGAACACTGAAGCTTTCTTT; CDR3aa: CASSLAGVYGNTEAFF; d_gene: -; abundance: -; j_gene: TRBJ1-1; v_gene: TRBV11-3
CDR3nt: TGCGCCAGCAGTGAGTCAGACCTGAGGGGCTACACCTTC; CDR3aa: CASSESDLRGYTF; d_gene: -; abundance: -; j_gene: TRBJ1-2; v_gene: TRBV10-2
CDR3nt: TGTGCCAGCAGTCCCGGTAGGCTAGCGGGGGGCTACAATGAGCAGTTCTTC; CDR3aa: CASSPGRLAGGYNEQFF; d_gene: TRBD2; abundance: -; j_gene: TRBJ2-1; v_gene: TRBV7-9
CDR3nt: TGCAGCGTTGTTCGACAGGGGAACACTGAAGCTTTCTTT; CDR3aa: CSVVRQGNTEAFF; d_gene: TRBD1; abundance: -; j_gene: TRBJ1-1; v_gene: TRBV29-1
CDR3nt: TGTGCCAGCAGTTCCTCTGGACAAAGTCATCAGCCCCAGCATTTT; CDR3aa: CASSSSGQSHQPQHF; d_gene: -; abundance: few; j_gene: TRBJ1-5; v_gene: TRBV6-2/TRBV6-3
CDR3nt: TGTGCCAGCAGCTTACCGGACCAAGAGACCCAGTACTTC; CDR3aa: CASSLPDQETQYF; d_gene: -; abundance: -; j_gene: TRBJ2-5; v_gene: TRBV7-3
CDR3nt: TGTGCCAGCAGCTTGACAGGGAGTAAGGACAATGAGCAGTTCTTC; CDR3aa: CASSLTGSKDNEQFF; d_gene: TRBD1; abundance: -; j_gene: TRBJ2-1; v_gene: TRBV2
CDR3nt: TGTGCCAGCAGACAGGCGTATGACTATGGCTACACCTTC; CDR3aa: CASRQAYDYGYTF; d_gene: -; abundance: -; j_gene: TRBJ1-2; v_gene: TRBV6-5
CDR3nt: TGTGCCAGCAGCTTACCCCGGACAGGGGGCGCCCAGAACACTGAAGCTTTCTTT; CDR3aa: CASSLPRTGGAQNTEAFF; d_gene: TRBD1; abundance: -; j_gene: TRBJ1-1; v_gene: TRBV11-2
CDR3nt: TGTGCCAGCAGTGGAAGGGGAGGGGCGGCGTCAGATACGCAGTATTTT; CDR3aa: CASSGRGGAASDTQYF; d_gene: TRBD2; abundance: -; j_gene: TRBJ2-3; v_gene: TRBV9
CDR3nt: TGTGCCAGCAGCCAAGGAGGGCAGAGTGAAGCTTTCTTT; CDR3aa: CASSQGGQSEAFF; d_gene: -; abundance: -; j_gene: TRBJ1-1; v_gene: TRBV3-1/TRBV3-2
CDR3nt: TGTGCCAGTTCCAGGGGCGGTGGAAACACCATATATTTT; CDR3aa: CASSRGGGNTIYF; d_gene: -; abundance: -; j_gene: TRBJ1-3; v_gene: TRBV2
CDR3nt: TGTGCCTGGGGTACAGCCTATGGCTACACCTTC; CDR3aa: CAWGTAYGYTF; d_gene: -; abundance: once; j_gene: TRBJ1-2; v_gene: TRBV30